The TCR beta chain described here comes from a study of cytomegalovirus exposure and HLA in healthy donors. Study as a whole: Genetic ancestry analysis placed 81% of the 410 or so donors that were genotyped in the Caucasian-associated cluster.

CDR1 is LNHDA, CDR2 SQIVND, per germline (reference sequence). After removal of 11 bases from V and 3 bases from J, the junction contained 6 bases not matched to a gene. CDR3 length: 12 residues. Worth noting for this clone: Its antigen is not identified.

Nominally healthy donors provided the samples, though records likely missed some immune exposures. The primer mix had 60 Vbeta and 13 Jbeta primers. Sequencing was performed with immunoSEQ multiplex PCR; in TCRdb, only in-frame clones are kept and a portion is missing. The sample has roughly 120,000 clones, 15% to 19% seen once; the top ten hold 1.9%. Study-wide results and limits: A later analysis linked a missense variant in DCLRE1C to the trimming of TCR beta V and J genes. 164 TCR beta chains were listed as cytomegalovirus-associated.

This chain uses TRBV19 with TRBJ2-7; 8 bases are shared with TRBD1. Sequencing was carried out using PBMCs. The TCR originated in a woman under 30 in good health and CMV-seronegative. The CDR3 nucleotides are TGTGCCTCCTCTGGGACAGGCTACGAGCAGTACTTC. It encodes CASSGTGYEQYF.